The 2 T cell receptor beta chains given below trace back to one sample, sequenced in a study of cytomegalovirus exposure and HLA in healthy donors. This PCR relied on a set of 60 Vbeta primers and 13 Jbeta primers. Sequenced by immunoSEQ multiplex PCR; TCRdb stores in-frame clones only, minus some. Of around 160,000 clones listed, roughly 80% are singletons. Sequenced sample: PBMCs. The source of these receptors is a man younger than 35 in good health and CMV-seropositive.

The chain recombines TRBV14 with TRBJ2-1; 11 nucleotides match TRBD2. V lost 5 bases to trimming and J lost 4 bases; unmatched junction nucleotides: 4. The CDR3 is 15 residues long. Germline-derived CDR1 and CDR2 are SGHDN and FVKESK. CDR3 in amino acids: CASSATSGNYNEQFF. CDR3 bases: TGTGCCAGCAGCGCGACTAGCGGGAATTACAATGAGCAGTTCTTC.

A remark on this clone: This CDR3 is also generated by other DNA sequences in the sample. V is TRBV9 and J is TRBJ2-2; 8 bases are a match to TRBD1. The CDR3 length is 14 residues. CDR1 and CDR2 from the germline V gene are SGDLS and YYNGEE. Unmatched junction bases numbered 2, after V lost 5 bases and J lost 2 bases. The CDR3 DNA sequence: TGTGCCAGCAGTGGACAGGGTAACACCGGGGAGCTGTTTTTT. This sequence encodes CASSGQGNTGELFF.